This TCR beta chain was observed in a study of T-cell reconstitution after alpha-beta-depleted transplantation in children. General study points: Alpha-beta T cells present about two months after transplant were reported to originate from several hundred expanded graft clones. Diversity and T-cell counts at one year after transplant derived mostly from new T cells. Surviving recipient T cells and intrathymic progenitors accounted for some patients' high TCRbeta diversity at day 60.

Trimming removed 0 bases at V and 3 bases at J, with 9 bases between. The CDR3 is 15 residues long. This sample's TCRbeta library carried unique molecular identifier barcodes. MiXCR, run by TCRdb on the PCR reads, gives a single entry per CDR3 protein. Of 900,000 or so distinct CDR3 sequences listed, about 15% are singletons. A note on this clonotype: What it binds is not known.

The rearrangement uses TRBV12-3 or TRBV12-4 and TRBJ2-1, with D perhaps matching TRBD2 (5 bases). Sequences were derived from PBMCs, mostly from graft donor cells, sampled 360 days after TCRalphabeta/CD19-depleted stem cell transplant. The sequence came from a male patient between 5 and 17 years old who had a stem cell transplant for acute lymphoblastic leukemia, so the T cells may come from the graft donor. CDR3 nucleotide sequence: TGTGCCAGCAGTTTAGCGGGAGCCCGCTACAATGAGCAGTTCTTC. Translation: CASSLAGARYNEQFF.